This T cell receptor beta chain is from a study of identical twins. This clonotype was recorded a few times. The antigen remains undetermined. One entry per CDR3 protein, called by TCRdb with MiXCR from the 5' RACE reads. The sample holds about 530,000 distinct CDR3 sequences, approximately 20% seen once. Study-wide results and limits: Models underpredicted monozygotic twin sharing of out-of-frame TCR alpha.

Trimming stripped 3 bases from V and 0 bases from J, with 9 bases between. CDR3 length: 13 residues. The germline CDR1 and CDR2 sequences are DFQATT and SNEGSKA (reference sequence). In addition, the sample was reused for a study of yellow fever vaccine responses in identical twins.

The V call is TRBV20-1, the J call TRBJ2-7; no definite D call. The TCR originated in a woman aged 18-29 years in good health. The sequenced material came from CD4+ T cells sorted from blood. The DNA for the CDR3 is TGCAGTGCTAGCAGCCGCCTCTCCTACGAGCAGTACGTC. Translation: CSASSRLSYEQYV.